The T cell receptor (beta chain) under discussion was sequenced for a study of beta chain features in type 1 diabetes. Study-wide points: Reduced insertions and increased deletions marked VDJ junctions in type 1 diabetes patients. Within each of all four CD4+ subsets, Type 1 diabetes patients had TCRB CDR3s that were moderately but significantly shorter.

The isolated RNA, all of it, was reverse transcribed, so expressed TCRB transcripts were what got sequenced. Only in-frame clones appear in the TCRdb table, and some are missing; sequencing was by immunoSEQ multiplex PCR. The sample contains 550,000 to 850,000 clones, roughly 13% of which appear only once. Looked up from germline, CDR1 is SGHDT and CDR2 is YYEEEE. Trimming shortened V by 2 bases and J by 3 bases, and 14 bases separated the two germline ends. The CDR3 length is 16 residues. This clone turned up a few times. The antigen is not known. Sequencing input: naive CD4+ T cells from blood. The origin of this receptor is a man aged 18 to 30 with type 1 diabetes. The V gene is TRBV5-6, the J gene TRBJ1-4; tentatively, D is TRBD1 (6 bases). Here the CDR3 reads CASSFMTGGANEKLFF. The CDR3 DNA reads as TGTGCCAGCAGCTTCATGACAGGAGGAGCTAATGAAAAACTGTTTTTT.